The 17 T cell receptor beta chains reported below all come from one sample, sequenced in a study of T cell repertoires in cytomegalovirus infection. TCRdb reprocessed the reads via MiXCR and lists one record per CDR3 protein. Among roughly 200,000 distinct CDR3 sequences listed, 35% to 40% were seen once. Their antigens are not known. The source was CD8+ T cells from cultured PBMCs, collected from culture after CMV antigen stimulation. These receptors all come from a human donor in good health (CMV status not recorded). Some clones in this sample may be carry-over from other donors' samples.

In this sample, this clonotype turned up a few times. This chain connects TRBV6-2 or TRBV6-3 to TRBJ2-7; TRBD1 agrees at 7 bases. This CDR3 has 15 residues. The ends lost 0 bases at V and 3 bases at J; junction bases unmatched: 5. The V gene's germline CDR1 is MNHEY and CDR2 SVGEGT. The CDR3 sequence: CASSYSGQPNYEQYF. The DNA for the CDR3 is TGTGCCAGCAGTTACTCGGGACAGCCCAACTACGAGCAGTACTTC.

This clonotype was observed a few times. The chain couples TRBV7-3 to TRBJ2-4; 8 nucleotides match TRBD2. CDR3 length: 14 amino acids. The junction had 4 bases not matched to a gene; V was cut back by 2 bases and J by 7 bases. The germline V gene encodes CDR1 SGHTA and CDR2 FQGTGA. The CDR3 here is CASSLAGGGNIQYF. The CDR3 DNA sequence: TGTGCCAGCAGCTTAGCGGGGGGAGGGAACATTCAGTACTTC.

This clonotype has more than one count but fewer than ten. This chain joins TRBV28 and TRBJ2-2, with D possibly being TRBD1 or TRBD2 (5 bases each). Trimming pared 3 bases from V and 4 bases from J, leaving 18 bases between. The CDR3 length is 17 residues. The germline V gene encodes CDR1 MDHEN and CDR2 SYDVKM. DNA of the CDR3: TGTGCCAGCAGTTTGATGGGGGATGAGGGGCCCACCGGGGAGCTGTTTTTT. Translating it yields CASSLMGDEGPTGELFF. Complete variable domain (other parts from reference TRBV28 and TRBJ2-2): DVKVTQSSRYLVKRTGEKVFLECVQDMDHENMFWYRQDPGLGLRLIYFSYDVKMKEKGDIPEGYSVSREKKERFSLILESASTNQTSMYLCASSLMGDEGPTGELFFGEGSRLTVL.

This clonotype is a singleton in its sample. The chain has TRBV12-3 or TRBV12-4 and TRBJ2-1; the match to TRBD2 covers 14 bases. Trimming cost V 6 bases and J 10 bases; bases outside gene matches: 8. The CDR3 runs to 15 residues. CDR3 sequence: CASRTGTSGSREQFF. The CDR3 nucleotides are TGTGCCAGCAGAACCGGGACTAGCGGGAGTAGGGAGCAGTTCTTC.

This clonotype is deemed medium-sized. The V gene is TRBV7-8, the J gene TRBJ2-7; TRBD1 matches at 7 bases. Trimming at V came to 1 base and at J to 8 bases, leaving 17 bases not matched to a gene. This CDR3 comprises 17 residues. CDR1 is SGHVS and CDR2 is FQNEAQ in the germline V gene. The CDR3 DNA follows: TGTGCCAGCAGCTTAGGAGGGACAGCCCCTGACTTGGGGAAGCAGTACTTC. Its translation: CASSLGGTAPDLGKQYF.

This clonotype has a handful of counts. V gene TRBV2 combines with J gene TRBJ1-2; D is undetermined. This CDR3 has 14 residues. The germline V gene encodes CDR1 SNHLY and CDR2 FYNNEI. V was trimmed by 4 bases and J by 1 base, leaving 10 bases between them. In DNA, the CDR3 is TGTGCCAGCAGTGCCCGGGCCGGTAACTATGGCTACACCTTC. This codes for CASSARAGNYGYTF. Based on the CDR3 plus reference TRBV2 and TRBJ1-2, the full variable domain is EPEVTQTPSHQVTQMGQEVILRCVPISNHLYFYWYRQILGQKVEFLVSFYNNEISEKSEIFDDQFSVERPDGSNFTLKIRSTKLEDSAMYFCASSARAGNYGYTFGSGTRLTVV.

This clonotype was detected only once. This rearrangement joins TRBV27 to TRBJ1-4; the D gene is possibly TRBD1 (6 bases). V was clipped by 6 bases and J by 5 bases, with 16 bases between them. Germline V gene lookup returns CDR1 MNHEY and CDR2 SMNVEV (reference sequence). This CDR3 comprises 15 residues. The CDR3 DNA sequence: TGTGCCAGCAGCATTATCGGACAGCTCAATGAAAAACTGTTTTTT. Translation: CASSIIGQLNEKLFF.

The chain has TRBV7-2 and TRBJ2-2; 10 nucleotides align to TRBD1. The V gene end was trimmed by 1 base and the J gene end by 5 bases; junction bases not matched to a gene: 13. The CDR3 is 19 residues long. The germline CDR1 and CDR2 sequences are SGHTA and FQGNSA. Here the CDR3 DNA reads TGTGCCAGCAGCTTAGTAACGGCGACAGGGGGCGCCCGGACCGGGGAGCTGTTTTTT. Translation: CASSLVTATGGARTGELFF.

This clonotype was seen a handful of times. This sequence joins TRBV7-2 and TRBJ2-7; 7 positions match TRBD2. There are 15 residues in the CDR3. The germline CDR1 and CDR2 sequences are SGHTA and FQGNSA. The V segment lost 5 bases and the J segment 4 bases; nucleotides outside the gene matches: 11. CDR3 residues: CASSIGRAGLYEQYF. As DNA, the CDR3 is TGTGCCAGCAGCATTGGGAGAGCGGGGCTATACGAGCAGTACTTC.

This clonotype was detected a few times. V usage is TRBV7-6 and J usage is TRBJ2-3, with 7 bases identical to TRBD2. CDR3 length: 18 residues. Germline trimming cut 0 bases from V and 8 bases from J; bases unmatched to any gene: 17. The germline CDR1 and CDR2 sequences are SGHVS and FNYEAQ. For the CDR3, the DNA is TGTGCCAGCAGCTTAGCGGGTGGCCAGCGGGGATCACGGGTTACGCAGTATTTT. Amino acids: CASSLAGGQRGSRVTQYF.

This clonotype came up once. Mismatch with germline at one junction end may stem from a read error. The V gene is TRBV2, the J gene TRBJ2-1; 7 bases map to TRBD1. CDR3 length equals 12 residues. Germline assignment: CDR1 SNHLY and CDR2 FYNNEI. The DNA for the CDR3 is TGTGCCAGCAGGGCTACAGGACAGGTTAGCCTCTTC. It is translated as CASRATGQVSLF.

The chain joins TRBV18 to TRBJ1-5, with a possible D match to TRBD1 (5 bases). V was pared by 2 bases and J by 5 bases, with 16 bases between. Germline-derived CDR1 and CDR2 are KGHSH and LQKENI. The CDR3 sequence is 16 residues long. The CDR3 is CASSPGRALEDQPQHF. The CDR3 nucleotides read TGTGCCAGCTCACCAGGCAGGGCGCTAGAGGATCAGCCCCAGCATTTT. Full variable domain (rest looked up from reference TRBV18 and TRBJ1-5): NAGVMQNPRHLVRRRGQEARLRCSPMKGHSHVYWYRQLPEEGLKFMVYLQKENIIDESGMPKERFSAEFPKEGPSILRIQQVVRGDSAAYFCASSPGRALEDQPQHFGDGTRLSIL.

The chain is built from TRBV11-2 and TRBJ2-1, with 11 nucleotides matching TRBD1. CDR3 length equals 15 residues. V was pared by 5 bases and J by 9 bases, with 9 bases of the junction left unmatched. CDR1 is SGHAT and CDR2 is FQNNGV in the germline V gene. In DNA form, the CDR3 reads TGTGCCAGCAGCAAACGGACAGGGGGCGGGATTGAGCAGTTCTTC. This codes for CASSKRTGGGIEQFF.

This chain links TRBV7-9 with TRBJ2-5; 10 positions match TRBD1. Germline trimming cut 7 bases from V and 5 bases from J; bases unmatched to any gene: 10. The length of the CDR3 is 15 residues. Germline CDR1 SEHNR, CDR2 FQNEAQ (reference sequence). CDR3 sequence reads: CASNAGTGAGETQYF. CDR3 DNA sequence: TGTGCCAGCAACGCCGGGACAGGGGCCGGGGAGACCCAGTACTTC. The full variable domain, rest sourced from reference TRBV7-9 and TRBJ2-5, is DTGVSQNPRHKITKRGQNVTFRCDPISEHNRLYWYRQTLGQGPEFLTYFQNEAQLEKSRLLSDRFSAERPKGSFSTLEIQRTEQGDSAMYLCASNAGTGAGETQYFGPGTRLLVL.

V usage is TRBV10-3 and J usage is TRBJ2-3; a weak D match, TRBD2 (7 bases). Trimming removed 0 bases at V and 1 base at J, with 8 bases between. The CDR3 consists of 15 residues. The germline V gene encodes CDR1 ENHRY and CDR2 SYGVKD. The CDR3 sequence is CAISESGGRTDTQYF. The CDR3 DNA is TGTGCCATCAGTGAGTCGGGGGGGCGCACAGATACGCAGTATTTT.

This clonotype was detected only a few times. This chain links TRBV28 with TRBJ2-3; 12 nucleotides align to TRBD2. The CDR3 sequence is 16 residues long. Germline V gives CDR1 MDHEN, CDR2 SYDVKM. The junction had 9 bases not matched to a gene; V was cut back by 6 bases and J by 5 bases. The CDR3 spells CASRSSGRATGDTQYF. The DNA for the CDR3 is TGTGCCAGCAGATCTAGCGGGAGGGCCACTGGAGATACGCAGTATTTT.

The chain joins TRBV7-9 to TRBJ2-7, with 12 bases identical to TRBD2. The CDR3 has 16 amino acids. Trimming removed 5 bases from V and 6 bases from J; junction bases left unmatched: 11. Germline CDR1 and CDR2: SEHNR and FQNEAQ (reference sequence). The CDR3 here is CASSPLAGGALLEQYF. The CDR3 nucleotides are TGTGCCAGCAGCCCACTAGCGGGAGGTGCCCTCCTCGAGCAGTACTTC.